Listed below are T cell receptor beta chains from one sample, sequenced in a study of blood T cell repertoires in COVID-19. Clones were sequenced by immunoSEQ multiplex PCR, and TCRdb holds only the in-frame ones, with some missing. The sample records under 250,000 clones, 85% to 90% being singletons. Sequenced sample: PBMCs or T cells enriched from blood (not recorded which). The receptors stem from a woman aged 25 to 39 with acute COVID-19. Both conserved end residues are part of each CDR3. A D gene is named only where the DNA matches it firmly.

J gene | V gene | D gene | CDR3 protein
TRBJ2-3 | TRBV7-9 | NA | CASSLGAAFPDTQYF
TRBJ2-3 | TRBV5-6 | TRBD1 | CASSRDRRSTDTQYF
TRBJ1-5 | TRBV4-1 | NA | CASSQDGGNQPQHF
TRBJ1-4 | TRBV7-9 | TRBD1 | CASSHRTGSNEKLFF
TRBJ2-5 | TRBV11-2 | NA | CASSFRGNQETQYF
TRBJ2-5 | TRBV7-3 | TRBD2 | CASSLSGGVQETQYF
TRBJ1-6 | TRBV5-6 | NA | CASSLGGGNSPLHF
TRBJ2-7 | TRBV10-1 | TRBD1 | CASSEGQGPYEQYF
TRBJ1-1 | TRBV6-6 | NA | CASRPSRDGVEAFF
TRBJ1-4 | TRBV5-1 | TRBD1 | CASSLLGTDNEKLFF
TRBJ2-3 | TRBV29-1 | NA | CSVGVTSTDTQYF
TRBJ1-3 | TRBV6-1 | NA | CASRDTYSGNTIYF
TRBJ1-5 | TRBV2 | NA | CASTPRGGMGNQPQHF
TRBJ1-5 | TRBV21-1 | NA | CASSLKRGNGNQPQHF
TRBJ1-3 | TRBV28 | TRBD1 | CASSLVGYRGARGNTIYF
TRBJ1-2 | TRBV11-3 | NA | CASSPRFSDMHYGYTF
TRBJ2-7 | TRBV18 | NA | CASSPPRGGPYEQYF
TRBJ1-1 | TRBV5-6 | NA | CASSLGWRVATEAFF
TRBJ2-7 | TRBV19 | TRBD1 | CASSQTDRGYEQYF
TRBJ1-1 | TRBV7-2 | NA | CASRVGGTEAFF
TRBJ1-2 | TRBV7-9 | NA | CASSASGGYGYTF
TRBJ1-1 | TRBV12-3/TRBV12-4 | NA | CASSSTRNTEAFF
TRBJ1-1 | TRBV7-2 | NA | CASSFLGLNEAFF
TRBJ1-4 | TRBV2 | NA | CASSSGQTNEKLFF
TRBJ1-5 | TRBV19 | TRBD1 | CASSMSRGHYSNQPQHF
TRBJ2-1 | TRBV7-2 | TRBD2 | CASSLIWLAGGNEQFF
TRBJ1-4 | TRBV30 | TRBD1 | CAWSVPRGLGEKLFF
TRBJ1-1 | TRBV29-1 | NA | CSVATTGLYTEAFF
TRBJ1-4 | TRBV5-5 | NA | CASSDTVWVSTNEKLFF
TRBJ2-3 | TRBV24-1 | TRBD1 | CATSDPGTGGTDTQYF
TRBJ2-7 | TRBV12-3/TRBV12-4 | NA | CASSLSGHGEQYF
TRBJ1-3 | TRBV4-3 | NA | CASSPDGTNSGNTIYF
TRBJ2-7 | TRBV7-9 | NA | CASSRTADYEQYF
TRBJ1-1 | TRBV5-5 | NA | CASSLVGQGEAFF
TRBJ1-2 | TRBV7-9 | NA | CASNPAGLNYGYTF
TRBJ1-2 | TRBV4-3 | TRBD1 | CASSVLTGPNYGYTF
TRBJ1-2 | TRBV30 | NA | CATDGVHGYTF
TRBJ2-2 | TRBV5-6 | TRBD2 | CASSLAASGALFAGELFF
TRBJ1-1 | TRBV4-1 | NA | CASSQLVGGRAFF
TRBJ1-6 | TRBV21-1 | NA | CASRVQGPRTLSSYNSPLHF
TRBJ2-7 | TRBV19 | NA | CASSIDSAGEQYF
TRBJ2-7 | TRBV19 | TRBD1 | CASSIQTGVGEQYF
TRBJ1-1 | TRBV2 | TRBD1 | CAGQDLNTEAFF
TRBJ2-5 | TRBV27 | TRBD1 | CASTPFWTGQETQYF
TRBJ1-1 | TRBV4-2 | NA | CASSLTGAGNTEAFF
TRBJ1-6 | TRBV3-1/TRBV3-2 | NA | CASSSGGPNSPLHF
TRBJ2-1 | TRBV27 | TRBD1 | CASSPFSGTGKNNEQFF
TRBJ2-2 | TRBV2 | NA | CASSRGNTGELFF
TRBJ1-1 | TRBV4-1 | TRBD1 | CASSWTGDGNTEAFF
TRBJ2-1 | TRBV5-5 | NA | CASSYRDTKSYNEQFF